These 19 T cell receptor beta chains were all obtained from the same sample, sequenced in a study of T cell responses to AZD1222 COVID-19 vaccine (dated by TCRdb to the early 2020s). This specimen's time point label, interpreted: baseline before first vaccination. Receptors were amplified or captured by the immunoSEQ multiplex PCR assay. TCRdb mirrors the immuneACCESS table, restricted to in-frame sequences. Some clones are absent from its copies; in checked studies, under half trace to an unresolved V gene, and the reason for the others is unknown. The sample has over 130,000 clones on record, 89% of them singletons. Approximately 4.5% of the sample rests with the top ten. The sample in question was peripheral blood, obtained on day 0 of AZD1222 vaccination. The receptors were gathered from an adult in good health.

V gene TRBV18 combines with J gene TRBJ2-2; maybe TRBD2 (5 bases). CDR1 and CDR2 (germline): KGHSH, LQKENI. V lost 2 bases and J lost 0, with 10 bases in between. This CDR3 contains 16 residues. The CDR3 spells CASSPNRGTNTGELFF. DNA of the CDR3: TGTGCCAGCTCACCAAATCGGGGAACGAACACCGGGGAGCTGTTTTTT.

The CDR3 spells CASSYRTGFTEAFF. As DNA, the CDR3 is TGTGCCAGCAGTTACCGGACAGGGTTCACTGAAGCTTTCTTT. The gene calls are TRBV27 and TRBJ1-1; 8 positions match TRBD1. The CDR3 runs 14 residues. V dropped 4 bases and J dropped 4; count of bases not matched to a gene: 5. Germline V lookup: CDR1 MNHEY, CDR2 SMNVEV (reference sequence).

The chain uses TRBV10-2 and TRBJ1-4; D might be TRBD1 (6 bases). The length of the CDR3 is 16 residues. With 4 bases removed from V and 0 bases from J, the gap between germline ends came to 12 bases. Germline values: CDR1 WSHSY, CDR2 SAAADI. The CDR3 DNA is TGCGCCAGCAGTGCCCTAGGGGGGCCAACTAATGAAAAACTGTTTTTT. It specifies CASSALGGPTNEKLFF.

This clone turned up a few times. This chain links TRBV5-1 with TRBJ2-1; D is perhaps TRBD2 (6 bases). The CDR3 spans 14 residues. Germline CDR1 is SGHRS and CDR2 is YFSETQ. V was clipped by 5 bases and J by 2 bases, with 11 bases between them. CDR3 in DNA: TGCGCCAGCAGAGGAGGGAACACCTACAATGAGCAGTTCTTC. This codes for CASRGGNTYNEQFF.

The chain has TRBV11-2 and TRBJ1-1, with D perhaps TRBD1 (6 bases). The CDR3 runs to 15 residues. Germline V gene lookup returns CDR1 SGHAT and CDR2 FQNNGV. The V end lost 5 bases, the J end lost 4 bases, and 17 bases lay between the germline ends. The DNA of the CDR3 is TGTGCCAGCAGCCCAAGGGGGGCCTGGGGCACTGAAGCTTTCTTT. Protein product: CASSPRGAWGTEAFF.

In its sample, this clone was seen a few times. CDR3 in DNA: TGTGCCAGCAGTTACTCTCCCCATGAGCAGTTCTTC. Its translation: CASSYSPHEQFF. The chain combines TRBV6-5 with TRBJ2-1; D remains unclear. V shed 0 bases and J shed 8 bases, with 5 bases lying between them. CDR1 is MNHEY and CDR2 is SVGAGI in the germline V gene. This CDR3 spans 12 amino acids.

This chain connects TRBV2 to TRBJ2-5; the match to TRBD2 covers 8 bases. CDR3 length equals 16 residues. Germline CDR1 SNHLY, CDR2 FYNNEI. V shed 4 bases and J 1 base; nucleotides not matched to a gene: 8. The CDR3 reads CASSVNPAGGQETQYF. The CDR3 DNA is TGTGCCAGCAGTGTAAACCCCGCGGGGGGCCAAGAGACCCAGTACTTC.

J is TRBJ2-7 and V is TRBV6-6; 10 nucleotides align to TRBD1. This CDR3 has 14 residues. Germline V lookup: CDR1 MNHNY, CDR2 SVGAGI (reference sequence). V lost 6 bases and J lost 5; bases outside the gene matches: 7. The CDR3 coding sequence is TGTGCCAGCAGGACCCGGGACAGGGGTAACGAGCAGTACTTC. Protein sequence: CASRTRDRGNEQYF.

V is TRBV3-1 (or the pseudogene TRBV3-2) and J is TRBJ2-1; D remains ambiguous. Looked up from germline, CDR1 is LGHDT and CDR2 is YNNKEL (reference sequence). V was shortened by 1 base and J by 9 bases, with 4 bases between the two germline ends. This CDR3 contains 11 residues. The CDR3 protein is CASSQVSEQFF. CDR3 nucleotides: TGTGCCAGCAGCCAAGTTAGTGAGCAGTTCTTC.

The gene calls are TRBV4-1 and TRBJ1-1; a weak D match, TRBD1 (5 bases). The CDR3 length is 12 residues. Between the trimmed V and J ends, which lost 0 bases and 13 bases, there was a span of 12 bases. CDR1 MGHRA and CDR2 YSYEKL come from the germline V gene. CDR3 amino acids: CASSQDSGQSFF. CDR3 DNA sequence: TGCGCCAGCAGCCAAGATAGCGGACAAAGTTTCTTT.

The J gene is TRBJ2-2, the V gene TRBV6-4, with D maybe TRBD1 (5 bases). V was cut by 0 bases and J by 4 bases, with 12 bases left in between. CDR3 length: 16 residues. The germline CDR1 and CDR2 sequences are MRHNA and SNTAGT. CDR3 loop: CASSDSKYRRTGELFF. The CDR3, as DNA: TGTGCCAGCAGTGACTCGAAGTACAGGCGCACCGGGGAGCTGTTTTTT.

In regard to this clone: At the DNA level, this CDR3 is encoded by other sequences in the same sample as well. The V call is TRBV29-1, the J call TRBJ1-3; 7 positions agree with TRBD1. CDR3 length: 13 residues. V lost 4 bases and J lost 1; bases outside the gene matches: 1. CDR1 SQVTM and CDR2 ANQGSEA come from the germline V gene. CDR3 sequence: CSVGQGSGNTIYF. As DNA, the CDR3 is TGCAGCGTTGGACAGGGATCTGGAAACACCATATATTTT. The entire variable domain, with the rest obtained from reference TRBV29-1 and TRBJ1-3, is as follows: SAVISQKPSRDICQRGTSLTIQCQVDSQVTMMFWYRQQPGQSLTLIATANQGSEATYESGFVIDKFPISRPNLTFSTLTVSNMSPEDSSIYLCSVGQGSGNTIYFGEGSWLTVV.

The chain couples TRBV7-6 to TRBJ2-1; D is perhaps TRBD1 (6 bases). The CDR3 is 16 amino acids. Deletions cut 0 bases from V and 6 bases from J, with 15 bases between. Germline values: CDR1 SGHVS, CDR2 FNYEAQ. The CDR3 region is CASSLAGTPGTNEQFF. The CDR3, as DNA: TGTGCCAGCAGCTTAGCAGGGACACCCGGGACCAATGAGCAGTTCTTC.

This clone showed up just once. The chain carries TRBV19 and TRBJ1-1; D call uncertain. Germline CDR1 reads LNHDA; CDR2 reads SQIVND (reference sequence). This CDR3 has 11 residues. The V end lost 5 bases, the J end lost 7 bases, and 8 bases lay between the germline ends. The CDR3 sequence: CASSSPIEAFF. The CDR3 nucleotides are TGTGCCAGTAGTTCCCCAATTGAAGCTTTCTTT.

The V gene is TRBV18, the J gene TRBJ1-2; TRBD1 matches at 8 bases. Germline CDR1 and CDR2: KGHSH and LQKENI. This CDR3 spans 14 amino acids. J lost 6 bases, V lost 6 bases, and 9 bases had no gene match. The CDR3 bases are TGTGCCAGCTCCCACTACGGACAGGGTAATGGCTACACCTTC. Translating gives CASSHYGQGNGYTF.

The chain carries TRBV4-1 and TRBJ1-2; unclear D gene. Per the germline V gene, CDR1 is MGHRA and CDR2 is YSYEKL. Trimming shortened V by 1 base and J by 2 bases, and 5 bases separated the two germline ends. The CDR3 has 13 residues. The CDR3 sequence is CASSQGPNYGYTF. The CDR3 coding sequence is TGCGCCAGCAGCCAAGGCCCAAACTATGGCTACACCTTC.

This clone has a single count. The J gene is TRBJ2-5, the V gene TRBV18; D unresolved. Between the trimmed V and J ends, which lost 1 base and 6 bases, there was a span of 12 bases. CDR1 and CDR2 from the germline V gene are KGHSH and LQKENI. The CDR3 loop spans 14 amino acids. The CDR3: CASSPQRESKTQYF. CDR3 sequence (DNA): TGTGCCAGCTCACCACAGCGCGAGTCAAAGACCCAGTACTTC.

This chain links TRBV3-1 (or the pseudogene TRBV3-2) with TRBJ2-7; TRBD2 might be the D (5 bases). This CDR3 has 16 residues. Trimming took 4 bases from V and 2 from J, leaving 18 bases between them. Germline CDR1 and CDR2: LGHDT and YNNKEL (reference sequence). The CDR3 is CASSLTIEARPYEQYF. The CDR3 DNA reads TGTGCCAGCAGCCTGACTATAGAGGCTCGACCCTACGAGCAGTACTTC.

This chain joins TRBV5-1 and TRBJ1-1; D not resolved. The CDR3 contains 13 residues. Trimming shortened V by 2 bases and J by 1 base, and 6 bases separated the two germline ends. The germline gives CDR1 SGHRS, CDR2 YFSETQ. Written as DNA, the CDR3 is TGCGCCAGCAGCTTTGAGGGGAACACTGAAGCTTTCTTT. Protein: CASSFEGNTEAFF.